Listed below are T cell receptor beta chains from one sample, sequenced in a study of chemoradiotherapy in HPV16-positive cancers. Assay: immunoSEQ multiplex PCR; the TCRdb copy retains only in-frame clones and omits some. This table holds 6,000 to 8,000 clones, roughly 84% found once. Specimen: tumor tissue, collected from a patient who underwent chemoradiotherapy. The receptors were sampled from a human donor with HPV-associated anogenital cancer. Each CDR3 is given with its conserved first and last residue. Each record gives: CDR3 length, J gene, clone size, D gene, V gene, CDR3 protein, CDR3 DNA. A D gene is named only where the DNA matches it firmly. Clone sizes are given selectively: once, few, many, or a class where the clone is expanded.

len: 16
j_gene: TRBJ2-1
abundance: NA
d_gene: NA
v_gene: TRBV7-2
CDR3aa: CASSLDRIEFYNEQFF
CDR3nt: TGTGCCAGCAGCTTAGATCGGATCGAATTTTACAATGAGCAGTTCTTC

len: 15
j_gene: TRBJ1-3
abundance: NA
d_gene: TRBD1
v_gene: TRBV13
CDR3aa: CASSLAGGSGNTIYF
CDR3nt: TGTGCCAGCAGCTTAGCAGGGGGTTCTGGAAACACCATATATTTT

len: 17
j_gene: TRBJ2-1
abundance: NA
d_gene: TRBD2
v_gene: TRBV5-1
CDR3aa: CASSLLALAGVSTEQFF
CDR3nt: TGCGCCAGCAGCTTGTTAGCGCTAGCGGGAGTAAGCACTGAGCAGTTCTTC

len: 15
j_gene: TRBJ2-1
abundance: NA
d_gene: NA
v_gene: TRBV7-2
CDR3aa: CASSRGLFSYNEQFF
CDR3nt: TGTGCCAGCAGCCGGGGACTTTTCTCCTACAATGAGCAGTTCTTC

len: 14
j_gene: TRBJ2-3
abundance: NA
d_gene: NA
v_gene: TRBV11-3
CDR3aa: CASSLGSTTDTQYF
CDR3nt: TGTGCCAGCAGCTTAGGATCTACCACAGATACGCAGTATTTT

len: 13
j_gene: TRBJ1-1
abundance: NA
d_gene: TRBD1
v_gene: TRBV5-4
CDR3aa: CASSNRGRVEAFF
CDR3nt: TGTGCCAGCAGCAACAGGGGGCGGGTTGAAGCTTTCTTT

len: 15
j_gene: TRBJ1-2
abundance: NA
d_gene: TRBD1
v_gene: TRBV5-1
CDR3aa: CASSTGTGDVYGYTF
CDR3nt: TGCGCCAGCAGCACAGGGACAGGTGACGTCTATGGCTACACCTTC

len: 15
j_gene: TRBJ1-6
abundance: NA
d_gene: TRBD1
v_gene: TRBV2
CDR3aa: CASSPQGAKNSPLHF
CDR3nt: TGTGCCAGCAGTCCACAGGGGGCGAAAAATTCACCCCTCCACTTT

len: 15
j_gene: TRBJ2-7
abundance: NA
d_gene: TRBD2
v_gene: TRBV12-5
CDR3aa: CASGPRASGDYEQYF
CDR3nt: TGTGCTAGTGGCCCCCGGGCTAGCGGGGACTACGAGCAGTACTTC

len: 14
j_gene: TRBJ2-5
abundance: once
d_gene: NA
v_gene: TRBV29-1
CDR3aa: CSVALGGARETQYF
CDR3nt: TGCAGCGTTGCCCTAGGGGGAGCCCGAGAGACCCAGTACTTC

len: 13
j_gene: TRBJ2-5
abundance: NA
d_gene: TRBD1
v_gene: TRBV7-7
CDR3aa: CASSRGQEETQYF
CDR3nt: TGTGCTAGCAGCCGGGGACAGGAAGAGACCCAGTACTTC

len: 15
j_gene: TRBJ2-2
abundance: NA
d_gene: TRBD1
v_gene: TRBV30
CDR3aa: CAWRRQGAHTGELFF
CDR3nt: TGTGCCTGGAGAAGACAGGGGGCTCACACCGGGGAGCTGTTTTTT

len: 15
j_gene: TRBJ2-2
abundance: NA
d_gene: NA
v_gene: TRBV5-4
CDR3aa: CASTTSGNRDGELFF
CDR3nt: TGTGCCAGCACCACCAGCGGAAATCGGGACGGGGAGCTGTTTTTT

len: 16
j_gene: TRBJ2-1
abundance: NA
d_gene: TRBD2
v_gene: TRBV9
CDR3aa: CASSVVKGLAINEQFF
CDR3nt: TGTGCCAGCAGCGTAGTAAAGGGACTAGCAATTAATGAGCAGTTCTTC

len: 14
j_gene: TRBJ2-3
abundance: NA
d_gene: NA
v_gene: TRBV5-8
CDR3aa: CASSLVRVTDTQYF
CDR3nt: TGTGCCAGCAGCTTGGTCAGGGTAACAGATACGCAGTATTTT

len: 15
j_gene: TRBJ1-3
abundance: NA
d_gene: NA
v_gene: TRBV18
CDR3aa: CASSPGRGAGNTIYF
CDR3nt: TGTGCCAGCTCACCGGGGAGGGGTGCCGGAAACACCATATATTTT

len: 13
j_gene: TRBJ2-7
abundance: large
d_gene: NA
v_gene: TRBV7-6
CDR3aa: CASSSGPNYEQYF
CDR3nt: TGTGCCAGCAGTTCCGGACCAAACTACGAGCAGTACTTC

len: 13
j_gene: TRBJ2-3
abundance: few
d_gene: NA
v_gene: TRBV27
CDR3aa: CASGLGFTYTQYF
CDR3nt: TGTGCCAGCGGATTAGGGTTCACGTATACGCAGTATTTT

len: 14
j_gene: TRBJ2-2
abundance: NA
d_gene: NA
v_gene: TRBV19
CDR3aa: CASSIDSPHRELFF
CDR3nt: TGTGCCAGTAGTATCGACTCCCCTCACCGGGAGCTGTTTTTT

len: 13
j_gene: TRBJ2-1
abundance: NA
d_gene: TRBD2
v_gene: TRBV7-2
CDR3aa: CASSPGTSGEQFF
CDR3nt: TGTGCCAGCAGCCCCGGGACTAGCGGTGAGCAGTTCTTC

len: 14
j_gene: TRBJ2-1
abundance: large
d_gene: NA
v_gene: TRBV5-6
CDR3aa: CASSLWESYNEQFF
CDR3nt: TGTGCCAGCAGCTTGTGGGAGTCCTACAATGAGCAGTTCTTC

len: 15
j_gene: TRBJ2-7
abundance: NA
d_gene: NA
v_gene: TRBV7-9
CDR3aa: CASSLSLGFSYEQYF
CDR3nt: TGTGCCAGCAGCTTAAGTCTCGGGTTCTCCTACGAGCAGTACTTC

len: 14
j_gene: TRBJ1-1
abundance: NA
d_gene: NA
v_gene: TRBV5-1
CDR3aa: CASSLEPQNTEAFF
CDR3nt: TGCGCCAGCAGCTTGGAGCCCCAGAACACTGAAGCTTTCTTT

len: 12
j_gene: TRBJ1-6
abundance: NA
d_gene: NA
v_gene: TRBV28
CDR3aa: CASWDTGGPLHF
CDR3nt: TGTGCCAGCTGGGACACTGGGGGACCCCTCCACTTT

len: 14
j_gene: TRBJ1-5
abundance: few
d_gene: NA
v_gene: TRBV10-2
CDR3aa: CASSPGGDNQPQHF
CDR3nt: TGCGCCAGCAGTCCGGGGGGAGACAATCAGCCCCAGCATTTT

len: 14
j_gene: TRBJ1-2
abundance: NA
d_gene: NA
v_gene: TRBV4-2
CDR3aa: CASSQDSLNYGYTF
CDR3nt: TGTGCCAGCAGCCAAGATAGTCTTAACTATGGCTACACCTTC

len: 19
j_gene: TRBJ2-2
abundance: NA
d_gene: TRBD2
v_gene: TRBV5-1
CDR3aa: CASSLRGLAGGLGTGELFF
CDR3nt: TGCGCCAGCAGCCTGCGTGGACTAGCGGGAGGGCTGGGCACCGGGGAGCTGTTTTTT

len: 16
j_gene: TRBJ2-1
abundance: NA
d_gene: TRBD2
v_gene: TRBV6-5
CDR3aa: CASSSIWTSGGNEQFF
CDR3nt: TGTGCCAGCAGTTCGATCTGGACTAGCGGGGGGAATGAGCAGTTCTTC

len: 16
j_gene: TRBJ1-2
abundance: few
d_gene: TRBD1
v_gene: TRBV19
CDR3aa: CASSRDRGPGGYGYTF
CDR3nt: TGTGCCAGTAGCCGGGACAGGGGGCCGGGGGGCTATGGCTACACCTTC

len: 14
j_gene: TRBJ1-4
abundance: NA
d_gene: TRBD1
v_gene: TRBV28
CDR3aa: CASNTGATNEKLFF
CDR3nt: TGTGCCAGCAATACAGGGGCCACTAATGAAAAACTGTTTTTT

len: 19
j_gene: TRBJ2-6
abundance: NA
d_gene: NA
v_gene: TRBV7-6
CDR3aa: CASSLVLGPIESGANVLTF
CDR3nt: TGTGCCAGCAGCTTAGTACTGGGACCCATAGAGTCTGGGGCCAACGTCCTGACTTTC

len: 15
j_gene: TRBJ1-4
abundance: NA
d_gene: NA
v_gene: TRBV19
CDR3aa: CASTPGASTNEKLFF
CDR3nt: TGTGCCAGTACCCCCGGGGCCTCAACTAATGAAAAACTGTTTTTT

len: 15
j_gene: TRBJ2-3
abundance: NA
d_gene: TRBD2
v_gene: TRBV11-2
CDR3aa: CASSPWTSGTDTQYF
CDR3nt: TGTGCCAGCAGCCCTTGGACTAGCGGCACAGATACGCAGTATTTT